Listed here are 17 T cell receptor beta chains from one sample, sequenced in a study of T cell responses to AZD1222 COVID-19 vaccine. TCRdb's copy holds only in-frame clones and misses some; the assay was immunoSEQ multiplex PCR. The sample gives 150,000 to 180,000 clones, 85% to 90% of which show up once; about 5.5% is in the top ten. The specimen comprised peripheral blood, sampled on day 0 of MenACWY control vaccination. These receptors originate from an adult in good health.

V usage is TRBV6-1 and J usage is TRBJ2-3; D could derive from TRBD1 or TRBD2 (5 bases each). The germline CDR1 and CDR2 sequences are MNHNS and SASEGT. Trimming took off 2 bases at V and 3 bases at J, with 6 bases between the two ends. The CDR3 has 13 amino acids. The CDR3 DNA sequence: TGTGCCAGCAGTGAATGGGGGACAGATACGCAGTATTTT. Amino acid sequence: CASSEWGTDTQYF.

The chain couples TRBV6-5 to TRBJ2-1; no clear D gene. V lost 7 bases and J 8 bases, leaving 9 bases between the germline ends. Germline V gives CDR1 MNHEY, CDR2 SVGAGI. The CDR3 spans 11 residues. The CDR3 coding sequence is TGTGCCAGCACCATAGGCTATGAGCAGTTCTTC. This gives the protein CASTIGYEQFF.

This chain connects TRBV7-6 to TRBJ2-1; tentative D call: TRBD1 (10 bases). The CDR3 is made up of 17 amino acids. V was cut by 10 bases and J by 9 bases, with 31 bases left in between. Per germline, CDR1 SGHVS and CDR2 FNYEAQ. The CDR3 region is CATDDRGPQRGVSEQFF. CDR3 sequence (DNA): TGTGCCACCGACGACAGGGGGCCCCAGCGGGGGGTGAGTGAGCAGTTCTTC.

A single count supports this clone. This rearrangement joins TRBV10-3 to TRBJ1-1; D gene unclear. Germline CDR1 and CDR2: ENHRY and SYGVKD. V gave up 3 bases and J gave up 6 bases, with 8 bases separating them. The CDR3 has 12 residues. CDR3 residues: CAISDGGPEAFF. The CDR3 DNA is TGTGCCATCAGTGACGGTGGGCCTGAAGCTTTCTTT.

This rearrangement joins TRBV21-1 to TRBJ2-7; the listed D gene, TRBD2, was not tested against the DNA. TRBV21-1 is given as a pseudogene. The length of the CDR3 is 13 residues. CDR3 in amino acids: CASSNEGWNEQYF. CDR3 DNA sequence: TGTGCCAGCAGCAATGAGGGTTGGAACGAGCAGTACTTC.

The chain carries TRBV29-1 and TRBJ2-1; 7 bases line up with TRBD2. V lost 0 bases to trimming and J lost 0 bases; unmatched junction nucleotides: 17. The CDR3 sequence is 20 residues long. Germline CDR1 SQVTM, CDR2 ANQGSEA. The DNA of the CDR3 is TGCAGCGTTGAAGATCCGGTGAGCGGGAAGGGCCACAGCTCCTACAATGAGCAGTTCTTC. This codes for CSVEDPVSGKGHSSYNEQFF.

This clone was detected only once. The genes are TRBV7-9 and TRBJ1-6; D gene uncertain. Germline CDR1 SEHNR, CDR2 FQNEAQ (reference sequence). This CDR3 is built from 12 residues. Between the trimmed V and J ends, which lost 5 bases and 14 bases, there was a span of 13 bases. The CDR3 nucleotides read TGTGCCAGCAGCCCCCGAGGCGGCGCCCTCCACTTT. It is translated as CASSPRGGALHF.

This sequence joins TRBV5-1 and TRBJ2-6, with D hard to call. V was cut by 0 bases and J by 0 bases, with 4 bases left in between. The CDR3 consists of 15 residues. Per the germline V gene, CDR1 is SGHRS and CDR2 is YFSETQ. CDR3 sequence (DNA): TGCGCCAGCAGCTTGGACAGCTCTGGGGCCAACGTCCTGACTTTC. Residues: CASSLDSSGANVLTF.

CDR3 in amino acids: CASGFRDGQFSNQPQHF. CDR3 DNA: TGTGCTAGTGGTTTTAGGGATGGCCAATTCAGCAATCAGCCCCAGCATTTT. V gene TRBV12-5 combines with J gene TRBJ1-5; unclear D gene. V was clipped by 3 bases and J by 1 base, with 16 bases between them. The germline CDR1 and CDR2 sequences are LGHNT and FRNRAP. The CDR3 totals 17 residues.

The genes are TRBV2 and TRBJ1-5, with 8 nucleotides matching TRBD1. Germline V lookup: CDR1 SNHLY, CDR2 FYNNEI. Trimming took 4 bases from V and 1 from J; bases not matched to a gene: 3. The CDR3 totals 15 residues. As DNA, the CDR3 is TGTGCCAGCAGTGTTGGACAGGGAAGCAATCAGCCCCAGCATTTT. Residues: CASSVGQGSNQPQHF.

The DNA of the CDR3 is TGTGCCAGCAGCCAAGTATCGACAGGGAGGGTAGGAGAGACCCAGTACTTC. This translates into CASSQVSTGRVGETQYF. The chain recombines TRBV3-1 (or the pseudogene TRBV3-2) with TRBJ2-5; TRBD1 or TRBD2 may be the D gene (7 bases each). Germline loops: CDR1 LGHDT, CDR2 YNNKEL (reference sequence). The ends were cut back, 1 base at V and 4 bases at J, with 19 bases in the middle. The CDR3 sequence is 17 residues long.

This clone was seen a handful of times. V usage is TRBV29-1 and J usage is TRBJ1-1; D is undetermined. The CDR3 has 14 amino acids. Germline-derived CDR1 and CDR2 are SQVTM and ANQGSEA. Trimming cost V 1 base and J 3 bases, with 12 bases left between them. The CDR3 here is CSVEVNPWYTEAFF. CDR3 bases: TGCAGCGTTGAAGTTAATCCCTGGTACACTGAAGCTTTCTTT.

The chain links TRBV5-1 to TRBJ1-5; no clear D gene. The CDR3 covers 16 residues. The germline V gene encodes CDR1 SGHRS and CDR2 YFSETQ. The V end lost 0 bases, the J end lost 4 bases, and 14 bases lay between the germline ends. CDR3 sequence (DNA): TGCGCCAGCAGCTTGGATGCCAGACTCGGGAATCAGCCCCAGCATTTT. Its translation is CASSLDARLGNQPQHF.

The chain links TRBV11-2 to TRBJ1-1, with TRBD1 matching over 8 bases. V gave up 2 bases and J gave up 3 bases; unmatched junction bases: 2. Per the germline V gene, CDR1 is SGHAT and CDR2 is FQNNGV. The length of the CDR3 is 14 residues. CDR3 in DNA: TGTGCCAGCAGCTTACAGGGGGCGTACACTGAAGCTTTCTTT. Amino acids: CASSLQGAYTEAFF. Full variable domain (rest looked up from reference TRBV11-2 and TRBJ1-1): EAGVAQSPRYKIIEKRQSVAFWCNPISGHATLYWYQQILGQGPKLLIQFQNNGVVDDSQLPKDRFSAERLKGVDSTLKIQPAKLEDSAVYLCASSLQGAYTEAFFGQGTRLTVV.

The chain carries TRBV5-1 and TRBJ1-1, with a possible D match to TRBD1 (5 bases). This CDR3 spans 14 amino acids. Germline values: CDR1 SGHRS, CDR2 YFSETQ. V shed 4 bases and J shed 1 base, with 11 bases lying between them. As DNA, the CDR3 is TGCGCCAGCAGCCAGGACATGCGGAACACTGAAGCTTTCTTT. It encodes CASSQDMRNTEAFF.

A single count supports this clone. This rearrangement joins TRBV2 to TRBJ1-1; D not certain. CDR1 and CDR2 (germline): SNHLY, FYNNEI. V lost 5 bases to trimming and J lost 0 bases, with 16 bases between them. CDR3 size: 16 residues. The CDR3 DNA follows: TGTGCCAGCAGTCGTCTTAGGAGGCCCATGAACACTGAAGCTTTCTTT. Protein product: CASSRLRRPMNTEAFF.

The V gene is TRBV12-2, the J gene TRBJ2-2; TRBD2, the table's D call, lacks a check against the DNA. TRBV12-2 is recorded as a pseudogene. The CDR3 runs to 20 residues. In DNA, the CDR3 is TGTGCAAGTCGCTTCCCTAGGAGCCCAGCGGGGGGGCCGAAATCCGGGGAGCTGTTTTTT. It specifies CASRFPRSPAGGPKSGELFF.